This TCR beta chain originates from a study of blood T cell repertoires in COVID-19. Assay used: immunoSEQ multiplex PCR; TCRdb lists only in-frame clones, some missing. Counted here are around 380,000 clones, around 87% occurring once; the ten biggest clones make up 1% to 1.5%. Germline V gene sequence: CDR1 SNHLY, CDR2 FYNNEI. V was pared by 1 base and J by 12 bases, with 13 bases between. This CDR3 comprises 14 residues. Participants were placed into cohorts based on the clinical history they reported. The clonotype was recovered from a young man who had recovered from COVID-19. Sequencing was performed on PBMCs or T cells enriched from blood (not recorded which). The chain carries TRBV2 and TRBJ1-6; D unclear. Here the CDR3 DNA reads TGTGCCAGCAGTGAAGGCCAGTGGTCTGGACCCCTCCACTTT. Amino acids: CASSEGQWSGPLHF. Filled out from reference TRBV2 and TRBJ1-6, the complete variable domain reads EPEVTQTPSHQVTQMGQEVILRCVPISNHLYFYWYRQILGQKVEFLVSFYNNEISEKSEIFDDQFSVERPDGSNFTLKIRSTKLEDSAMYFCASSEGQWSGPLHFGNGTRLTVT.